A single sample is the source of the 9 T cell receptor beta chains below, sequenced in a study of control samples from healthy donors and cancer patients. The table came from immunoSEQ multiplex PCR; TCRdb's copy has only in-frame clones and leaves some out. The sample consists of around 250,000 clones, roughly four fifths of them appearing once. Sample: PBMCs. All receptors derive from a woman aged 55-69 years with lung cancer.

The V gene is TRBV7-9, the J gene TRBJ1-2, with D unresolved. The CDR3 contains 13 residues. V was pared by 1 base and J by 8 bases, with 11 bases between. Germline assignment: CDR1 SEHNR and CDR2 FQNEAQ (reference sequence). CDR3 amino acids: CASSLGAGGGYTF. CDR3 in DNA: TGTGCCAGCAGCTTAGGGGCAGGAGGAGGCTACACCTTC.

V usage is TRBV7-9 and J usage is TRBJ2-3; 11 bases map to TRBD2. V gave up 1 base and J gave up 5 bases; unmatched junction bases: 11. From germline, CDR1 is SEHNR and CDR2 FQNEAQ (reference sequence). The CDR3 is 18 amino acids. CDR3 loop: CASSLGLLAGGQGDTQYF. The DNA for the CDR3 is TGTGCCAGCAGCTTAGGGCTCCTAGCGGGGGGCCAGGGAGATACGCAGTATTTT.

The chain employs TRBV11-2 and TRBJ2-7; a possible D gene is TRBD2 (7 bases). Germline V gene lookup returns CDR1 SGHAT and CDR2 FQNNGV. V lost 5 bases and J lost 7, with 21 bases in between. The CDR3 consists of 15 residues. CDR3 amino acids: CASSLQVGGLLEQYF. In DNA, the CDR3 is TGTGCCAGCAGCCTACAGGTCGGGGGGCTGTTAGAGCAGTACTTC. Drawing the rest from reference TRBV11-2 and TRBJ2-7, the complete variable domain is EAGVAQSPRYKIIEKRQSVAFWCNPISGHATLYWYQQILGQGPKLLIQFQNNGVVDDSQLPKDRFSAERLKGVDSTLKIQPAKLEDSAVYLCASSLQVGGLLEQYFGPGTRLTVT.

V gene TRBV14 combines with J gene TRBJ1-2; D is undetermined. CDR1 and CDR2 from the germline V gene are SGHDN and FVKESK. Trimming pared 1 base from V and 4 bases from J, leaving 1 base between. The CDR3 has 11 amino acids. In DNA, the CDR3 is TGTGCCAGCAGCCAAGGCTATGGCTACACCTTC. Translation gives CASSQGYGYTF.

The rearrangement joins TRBV9 to TRBJ2-7; D perhaps matches TRBD1 (7 bases). V shed 7 bases and J shed 6 bases, with 17 bases lying between them. Germline V gene data show CDR1 as SGDLS and CDR2 as YYNGEE. The CDR3 is 13 amino acids. For the CDR3, the DNA is TGTGCCAGCGGAGACAGGGTGGGGGGCGAGCAGTACTTC. Its protein is CASGDRVGGEQYF.

The chain combines TRBV5-1 with TRBJ2-5; maybe TRBD2 (6 bases). Trimming cost V 4 bases and J 4 bases, with 14 bases left between them. This CDR3 has 14 residues. CDR1 is SGHRS and CDR2 is YFSETQ in the germline V gene. The CDR3 DNA is TGCGCCAGCAGCCGCAGCGGGTTCGGAGAGACCCAGTACTTC. Translating gives CASSRSGFGETQYF.

V and J are TRBV18 and TRBJ2-7, with 8 bases aligning to TRBD1. The V gene's germline CDR1 is KGHSH and CDR2 LQKENI. The V gene end was trimmed by 6 bases and the J gene end by 0 bases; junction bases not matched to a gene: 7. The CDR3 is 15 residues long. The CDR3 sequence is CASSIIGTGSYEQYF. The DNA for the CDR3 is TGTGCCAGCTCCATAATCGGGACAGGCTCCTACGAGCAGTACTTC. The full variable domain, with the rest looked up from reference TRBV18 and TRBJ2-7, is NAGVMQNPRHLVRRRGQEARLRCSPMKGHSHVYWYRQLPEEGLKFMVYLQKENIIDESGMPKERFSAEFPKEGPSILRIQQVVRGDSAAYFCASSIIGTGSYEQYFGPGTRLTVT.

V gene TRBV7-2 combines with J gene TRBJ2-4, with 8 positions matching TRBD2. The CDR3 is 15 residues long. V trimming: 4 bases; J trimming: 7 bases; junction bases outside the gene matches: 9. Germline assignment: CDR1 SGHTA and CDR2 FQGNSA. The CDR3 sequence: CASSSRTSSPNIQYF. The CDR3 bases are TGTGCCAGCAGCTCGCGGACTAGCTCTCCGAACATTCAGTACTTC.

The V call is TRBV18, the J call TRBJ1-3; the D is unclear. Trimming removed 1 base from V and 1 base from J, with 14 bases in between. Germline V lookup: CDR1 KGHSH, CDR2 LQKENI. This CDR3 region has 17 residues. This chain's CDR3 is CASSPLQVMGSGNTIYF. As DNA, the CDR3 is TGTGCCAGCTCACCACTTCAGGTGATGGGATCTGGAAACACCATATATTTT.